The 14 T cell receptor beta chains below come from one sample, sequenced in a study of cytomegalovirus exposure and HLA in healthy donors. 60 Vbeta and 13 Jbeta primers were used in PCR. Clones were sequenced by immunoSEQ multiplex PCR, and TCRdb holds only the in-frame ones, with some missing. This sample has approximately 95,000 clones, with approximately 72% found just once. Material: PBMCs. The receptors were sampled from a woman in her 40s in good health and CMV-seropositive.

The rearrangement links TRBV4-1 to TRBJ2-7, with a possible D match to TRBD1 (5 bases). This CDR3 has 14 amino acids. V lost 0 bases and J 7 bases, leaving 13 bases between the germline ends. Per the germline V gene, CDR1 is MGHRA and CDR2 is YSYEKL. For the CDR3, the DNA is TGCGCCAGCAGCCAAGAAAACAATAGGGGTGAGCAGTACTTC. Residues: CASSQENNRGEQYF.

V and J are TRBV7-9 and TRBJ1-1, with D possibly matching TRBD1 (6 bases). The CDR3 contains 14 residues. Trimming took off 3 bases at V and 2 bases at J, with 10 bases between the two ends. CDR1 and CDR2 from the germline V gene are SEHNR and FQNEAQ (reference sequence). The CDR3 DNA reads TGTGCCAGCAGCTTGACAGGTACTAACACTGAAGCTTTCTTT. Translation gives CASSLTGTNTEAFF.

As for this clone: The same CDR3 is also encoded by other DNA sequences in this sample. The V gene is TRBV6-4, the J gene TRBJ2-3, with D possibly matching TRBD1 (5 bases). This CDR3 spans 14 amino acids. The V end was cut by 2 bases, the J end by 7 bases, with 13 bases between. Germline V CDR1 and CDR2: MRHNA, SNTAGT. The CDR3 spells CASSDPGKANTQYF. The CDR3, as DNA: TGTGCCAGCAGTGACCCAGGGAAGGCAAATACGCAGTATTTT.

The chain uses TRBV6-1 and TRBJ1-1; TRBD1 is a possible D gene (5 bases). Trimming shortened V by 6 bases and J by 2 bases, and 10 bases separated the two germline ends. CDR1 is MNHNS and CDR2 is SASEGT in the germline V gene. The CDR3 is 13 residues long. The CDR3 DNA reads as TGTGCCAGCAGCATGACAGTTAACACTGAAGCTTTCTTT. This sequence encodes CASSMTVNTEAFF.

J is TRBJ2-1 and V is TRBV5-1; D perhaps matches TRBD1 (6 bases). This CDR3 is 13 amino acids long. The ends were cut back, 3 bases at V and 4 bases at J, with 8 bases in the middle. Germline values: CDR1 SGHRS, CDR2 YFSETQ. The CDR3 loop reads CASSSQGYNEQFF. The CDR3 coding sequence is TGCGCCAGCAGCTCGCAGGGGTACAATGAGCAGTTCTTC.

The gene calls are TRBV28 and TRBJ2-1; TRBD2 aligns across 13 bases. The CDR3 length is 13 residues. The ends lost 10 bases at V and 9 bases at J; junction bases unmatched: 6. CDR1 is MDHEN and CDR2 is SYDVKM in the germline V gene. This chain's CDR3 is CATGLAGVIEQFF. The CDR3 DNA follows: TGTGCCACCGGACTAGCGGGAGTTATTGAGCAGTTCTTC.

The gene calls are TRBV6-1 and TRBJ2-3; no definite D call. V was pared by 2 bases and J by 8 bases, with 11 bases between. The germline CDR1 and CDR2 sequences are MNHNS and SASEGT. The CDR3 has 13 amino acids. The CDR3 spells CASSEPPLPTQYF. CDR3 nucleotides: TGTGCCAGCAGTGAACCCCCCCTCCCTACGCAGTATTTT.

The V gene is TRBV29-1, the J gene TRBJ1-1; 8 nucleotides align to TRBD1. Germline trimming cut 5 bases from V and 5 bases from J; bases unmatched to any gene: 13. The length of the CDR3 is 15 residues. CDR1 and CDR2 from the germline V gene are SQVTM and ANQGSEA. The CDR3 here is CSVPGTGYLGTEAFF. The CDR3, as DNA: TGCAGCGTTCCCGGGACAGGATACTTAGGGACTGAAGCTTTCTTT.

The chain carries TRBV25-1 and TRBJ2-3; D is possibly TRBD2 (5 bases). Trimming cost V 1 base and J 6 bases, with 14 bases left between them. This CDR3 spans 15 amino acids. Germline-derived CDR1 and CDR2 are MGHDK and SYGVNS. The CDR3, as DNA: TGTGCCAGCAGTGAATTTCGCGGACTCGGGGATACGCAGTATTTT. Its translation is CASSEFRGLGDTQYF.

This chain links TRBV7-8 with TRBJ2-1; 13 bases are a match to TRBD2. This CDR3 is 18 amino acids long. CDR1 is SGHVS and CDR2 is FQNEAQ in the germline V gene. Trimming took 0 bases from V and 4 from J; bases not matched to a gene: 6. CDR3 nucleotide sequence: TGTGCCAGCAGCTTAGCTATGGGACTAGCGGGATTTTACAATGAGCAGTTCTTC. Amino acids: CASSLAMGLAGFYNEQFF.

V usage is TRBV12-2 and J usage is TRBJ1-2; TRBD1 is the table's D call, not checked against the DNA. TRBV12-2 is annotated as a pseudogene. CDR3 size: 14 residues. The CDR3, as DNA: TGTGCAAGTCGCTTCCCCAGGAAAAACTATGGCTACACCTTC. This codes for CASRFPRKNYGYTF.

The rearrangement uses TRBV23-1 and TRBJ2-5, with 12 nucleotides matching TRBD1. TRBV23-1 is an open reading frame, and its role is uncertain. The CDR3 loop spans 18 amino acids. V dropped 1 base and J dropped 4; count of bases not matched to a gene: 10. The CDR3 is CASSQLGGDRGLLETQYF. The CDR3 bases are TGCGCCAGCAGTCAATTAGGAGGGGACAGGGGGCTATTAGAGACCCAGTACTTC.

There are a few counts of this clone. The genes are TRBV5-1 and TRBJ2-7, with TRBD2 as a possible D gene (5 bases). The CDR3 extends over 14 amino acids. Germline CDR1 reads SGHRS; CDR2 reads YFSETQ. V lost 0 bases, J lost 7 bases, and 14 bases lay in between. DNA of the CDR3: TGCGCCAGCAGCTTGGGCAGCGGCTACGAGGAGCAGTACTTC. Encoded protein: CASSLGSGYEEQYF.

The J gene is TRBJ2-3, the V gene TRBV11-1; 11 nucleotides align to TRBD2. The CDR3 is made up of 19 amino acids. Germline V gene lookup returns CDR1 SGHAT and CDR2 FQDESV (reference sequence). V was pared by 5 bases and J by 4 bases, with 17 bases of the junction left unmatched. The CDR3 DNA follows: TGTGCCAGCAGCCTAGGCCCGGGACTAGCGGTCCTGGGCGCAGATACGCAGTATTTT. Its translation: CASSLGPGLAVLGADTQYF.